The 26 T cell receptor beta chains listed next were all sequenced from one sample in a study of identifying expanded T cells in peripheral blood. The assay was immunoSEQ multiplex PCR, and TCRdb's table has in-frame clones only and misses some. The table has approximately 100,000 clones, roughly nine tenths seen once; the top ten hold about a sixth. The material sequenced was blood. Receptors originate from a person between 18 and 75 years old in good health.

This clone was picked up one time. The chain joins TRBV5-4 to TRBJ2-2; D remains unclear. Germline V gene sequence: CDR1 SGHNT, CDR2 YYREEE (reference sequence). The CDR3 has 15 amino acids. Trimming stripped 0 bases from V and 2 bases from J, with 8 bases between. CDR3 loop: CASSLAAFNTGELFF. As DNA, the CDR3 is TGTGCCAGCAGCTTGGCAGCTTTCAACACCGGGGAGCTGTTTTTT.

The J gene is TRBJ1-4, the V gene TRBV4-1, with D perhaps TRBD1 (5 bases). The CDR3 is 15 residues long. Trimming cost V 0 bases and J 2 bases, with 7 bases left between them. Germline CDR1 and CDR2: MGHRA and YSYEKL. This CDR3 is CASSQDGGTNEKLFF. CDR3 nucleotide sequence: TGCGCCAGCAGCCAAGATGGGGGGACTAATGAAAAACTGTTTTTT.

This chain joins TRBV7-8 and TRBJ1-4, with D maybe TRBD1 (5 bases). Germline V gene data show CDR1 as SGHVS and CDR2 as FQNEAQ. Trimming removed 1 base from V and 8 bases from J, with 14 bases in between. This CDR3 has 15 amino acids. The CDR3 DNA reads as TGTGCCAGCAGCTTAGGAAGGGGATCGAGGGAAAAACTGTTTTTT. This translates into CASSLGRGSREKLFF.

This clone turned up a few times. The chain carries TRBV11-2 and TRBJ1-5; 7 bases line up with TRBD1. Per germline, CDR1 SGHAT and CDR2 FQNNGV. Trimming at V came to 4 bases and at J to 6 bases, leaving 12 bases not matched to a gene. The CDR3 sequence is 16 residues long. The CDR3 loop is CASSSTTGRVGQPQHF. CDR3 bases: TGTGCCAGCAGCTCAACGACAGGGCGGGTGGGTCAGCCCCAGCATTTT.

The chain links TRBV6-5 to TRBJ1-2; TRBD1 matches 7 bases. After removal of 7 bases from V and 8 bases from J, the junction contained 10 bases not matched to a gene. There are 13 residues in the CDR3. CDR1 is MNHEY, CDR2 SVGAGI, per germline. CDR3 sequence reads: CASTRGVPLGYTF. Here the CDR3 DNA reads TGTGCCAGCACCAGGGGGGTTCCGCTGGGCTACACCTTC.

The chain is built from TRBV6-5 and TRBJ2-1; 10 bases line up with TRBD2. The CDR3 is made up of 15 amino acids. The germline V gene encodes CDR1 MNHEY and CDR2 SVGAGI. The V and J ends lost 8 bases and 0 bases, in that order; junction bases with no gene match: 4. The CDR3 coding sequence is TGTGCCAGCGCCACTAGCGGGAACTCCTACAATGAGCAGTTCTTC. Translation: CASATSGNSYNEQFF.

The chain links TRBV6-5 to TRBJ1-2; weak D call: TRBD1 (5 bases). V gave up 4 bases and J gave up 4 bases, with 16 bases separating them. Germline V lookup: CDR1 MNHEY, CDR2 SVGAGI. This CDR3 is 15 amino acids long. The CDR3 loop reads CASSFGTDGRYGYTF. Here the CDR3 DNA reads TGTGCCAGCAGTTTCGGGACGGATGGGCGCTATGGCTACACCTTC.

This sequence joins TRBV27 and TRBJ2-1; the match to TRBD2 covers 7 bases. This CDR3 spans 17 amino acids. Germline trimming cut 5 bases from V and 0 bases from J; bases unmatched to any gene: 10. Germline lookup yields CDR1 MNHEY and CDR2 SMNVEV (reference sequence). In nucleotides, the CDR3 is TGTGCCAGCAGTCCGGGTGGGGGGGGGAGCTCCTACAATGAGCAGTTCTTC. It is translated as CASSPGGGGSSYNEQFF.

Here the CDR3 DNA reads TGTGCCAGCAGCTTAAGGGACATCACCGGGGAGCTGTTTTTT. Translation: CASSLRDITGELFF. The chain has TRBV7-8 and TRBJ2-2; tentatively, D is TRBD1 (6 bases). Germline CDR1 SGHVS, CDR2 FQNEAQ. This CDR3 contains 14 residues. V lost 2 bases and J lost 4, with 8 bases in between.

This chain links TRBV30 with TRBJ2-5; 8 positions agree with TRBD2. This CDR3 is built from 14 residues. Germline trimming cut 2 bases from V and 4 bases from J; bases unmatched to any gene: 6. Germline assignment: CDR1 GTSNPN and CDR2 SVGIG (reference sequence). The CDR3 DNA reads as TGTGCCTGGAGTCCCGGGGGGGGAGGAGAGACCCAGTACTTC. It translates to CAWSPGGGGETQYF. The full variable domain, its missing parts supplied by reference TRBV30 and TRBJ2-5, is SQTIHQWPATLVQPVGSPLSLECTVEGTSNPNLYWYRQAAGRGLQLLFYSVGIGQISSEVPQNLSASRPQDRQFILSSKKLLLSDSGFYLCAWSPGGGGETQYFGPGTRLLVL.

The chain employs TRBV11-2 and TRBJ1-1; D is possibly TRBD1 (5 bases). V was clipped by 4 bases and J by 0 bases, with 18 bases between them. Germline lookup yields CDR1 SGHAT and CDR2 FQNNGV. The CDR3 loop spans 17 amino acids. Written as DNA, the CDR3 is TGTGCCAGCAGCTCCGGGGGTGGGTACACCATGAACACTGAAGCTTTCTTT. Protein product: CASSSGGGYTMNTEAFF. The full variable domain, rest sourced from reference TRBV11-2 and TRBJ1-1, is EAGVAQSPRYKIIEKRQSVAFWCNPISGHATLYWYQQILGQGPKLLIQFQNNGVVDDSQLPKDRFSAERLKGVDSTLKIQPAKLEDSAVYLCASSSGGGYTMNTEAFFGQGTRLTVV.

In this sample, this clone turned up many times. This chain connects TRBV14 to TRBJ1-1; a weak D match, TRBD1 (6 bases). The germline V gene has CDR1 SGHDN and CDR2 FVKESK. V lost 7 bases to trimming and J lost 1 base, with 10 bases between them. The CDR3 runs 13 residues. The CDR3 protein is CASNKGGNTEAFF. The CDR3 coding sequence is TGTGCCAGCAACAAAGGGGGGAACACTGAAGCTTTCTTT.

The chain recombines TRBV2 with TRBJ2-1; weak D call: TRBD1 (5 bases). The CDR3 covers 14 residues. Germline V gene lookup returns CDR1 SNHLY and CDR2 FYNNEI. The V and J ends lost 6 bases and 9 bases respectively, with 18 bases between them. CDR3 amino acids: CASRKQVVGREQFF. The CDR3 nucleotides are TGTGCCAGCAGGAAACAGGTCGTGGGTCGTGAGCAGTTCTTC.

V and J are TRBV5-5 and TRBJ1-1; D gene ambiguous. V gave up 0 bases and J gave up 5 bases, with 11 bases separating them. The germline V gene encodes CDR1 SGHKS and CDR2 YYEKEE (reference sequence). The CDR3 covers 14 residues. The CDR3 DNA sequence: TGTGCCAGCAGCTTGGGCGGCGGACGTACTGAAGCTTTCTTT. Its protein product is CASSLGGGRTEAFF.

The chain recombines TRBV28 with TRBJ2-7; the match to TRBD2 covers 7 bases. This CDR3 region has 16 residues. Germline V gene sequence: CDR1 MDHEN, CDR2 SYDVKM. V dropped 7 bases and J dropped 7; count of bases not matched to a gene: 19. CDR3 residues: CASTGVARGSWGEQYF. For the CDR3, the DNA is TGTGCCAGCACGGGCGTAGCGCGGGGGTCCTGGGGGGAGCAGTACTTC.

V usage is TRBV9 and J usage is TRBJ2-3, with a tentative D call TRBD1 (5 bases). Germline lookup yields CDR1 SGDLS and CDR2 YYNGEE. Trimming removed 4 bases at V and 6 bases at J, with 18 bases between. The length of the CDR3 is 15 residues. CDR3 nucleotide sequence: TGTGCCAGCAGCCCAGACAGCCTCCTAACGGATACGCAGTATTTT. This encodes CASSPDSLLTDTQYF.

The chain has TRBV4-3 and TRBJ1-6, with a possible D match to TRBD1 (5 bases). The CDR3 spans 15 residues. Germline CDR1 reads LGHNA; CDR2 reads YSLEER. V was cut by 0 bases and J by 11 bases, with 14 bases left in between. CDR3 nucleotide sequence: TGCGCCAGCAGCCAAGATTTGGGGACCAATCCACCCCTCCACTTT. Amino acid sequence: CASSQDLGTNPPLHF.

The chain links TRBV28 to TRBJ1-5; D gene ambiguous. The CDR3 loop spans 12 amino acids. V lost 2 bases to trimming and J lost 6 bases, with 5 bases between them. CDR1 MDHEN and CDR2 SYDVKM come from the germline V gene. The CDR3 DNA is TGTGCCAGCAGTTTAAGGGTTCAGCCCCAGCATTTT. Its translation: CASSLRVQPQHF. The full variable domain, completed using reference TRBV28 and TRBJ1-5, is DVKVTQSSRYLVKRTGEKVFLECVQDMDHENMFWYRQDPGLGLRLIYFSYDVKMKEKGDIPEGYSVSREKKERFSLILESASTNQTSMYLCASSLRVQPQHFGDGTRLSIL.

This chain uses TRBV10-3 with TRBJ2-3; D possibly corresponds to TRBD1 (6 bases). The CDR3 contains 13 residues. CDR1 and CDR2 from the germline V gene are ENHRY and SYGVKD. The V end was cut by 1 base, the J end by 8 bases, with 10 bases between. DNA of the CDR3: TGTGCCATCAGTGAGTTACAGGGTGGTACGCAGTATTTT. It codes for CAISELQGGTQYF.

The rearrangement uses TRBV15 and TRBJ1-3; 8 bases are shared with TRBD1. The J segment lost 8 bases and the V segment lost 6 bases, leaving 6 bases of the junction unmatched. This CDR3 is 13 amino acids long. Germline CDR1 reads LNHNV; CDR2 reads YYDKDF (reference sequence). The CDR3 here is CATSYDRGDTIYF. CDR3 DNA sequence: TGTGCCACCAGTTATGACAGGGGTGACACCATATATTTT.

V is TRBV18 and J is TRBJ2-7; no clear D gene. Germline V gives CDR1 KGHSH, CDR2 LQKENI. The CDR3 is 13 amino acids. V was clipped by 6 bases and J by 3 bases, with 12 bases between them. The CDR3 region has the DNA TGTGCCAGCTCTCCGGTCTCCATCTACGAGCAGTACTTC. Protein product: CASSPVSIYEQYF.

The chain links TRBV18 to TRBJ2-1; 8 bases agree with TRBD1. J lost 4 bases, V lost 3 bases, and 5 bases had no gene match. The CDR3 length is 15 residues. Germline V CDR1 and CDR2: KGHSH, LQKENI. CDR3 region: CASSPGQGGYNEQFF. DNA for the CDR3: TGTGCCAGCTCACCCGGACAGGGAGGTTACAATGAGCAGTTCTTC. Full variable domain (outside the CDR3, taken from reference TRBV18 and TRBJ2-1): NAGVMQNPRHLVRRRGQEARLRCSPMKGHSHVYWYRQLPEEGLKFMVYLQKENIIDESGMPKERFSAEFPKEGPSILRIQQVVRGDSAAYFCASSPGQGGYNEQFFGPGTRLTVL.

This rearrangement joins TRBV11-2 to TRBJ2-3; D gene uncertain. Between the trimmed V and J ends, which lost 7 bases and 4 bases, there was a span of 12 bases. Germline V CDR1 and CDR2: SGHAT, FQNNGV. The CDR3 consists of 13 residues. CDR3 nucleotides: TGTGCCAGCAATAGGGTTTTTGCAGATACGCAGTATTTT. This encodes CASNRVFADTQYF.

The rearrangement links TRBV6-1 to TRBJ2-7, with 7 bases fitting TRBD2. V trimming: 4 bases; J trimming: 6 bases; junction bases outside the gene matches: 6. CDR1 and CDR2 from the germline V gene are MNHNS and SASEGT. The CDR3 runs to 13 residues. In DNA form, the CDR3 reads TGTGCCAGCAGTGGACGGACTAGTCGCGAGCAGTACTTC. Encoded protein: CASSGRTSREQYF.

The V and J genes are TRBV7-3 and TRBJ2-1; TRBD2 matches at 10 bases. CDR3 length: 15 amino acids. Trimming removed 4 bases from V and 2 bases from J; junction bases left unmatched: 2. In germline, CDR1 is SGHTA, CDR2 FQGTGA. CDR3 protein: CASSSSGGAYNEQFF. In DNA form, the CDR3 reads TGTGCCAGCAGCTCCAGCGGGGGGGCCTACAATGAGCAGTTCTTC.

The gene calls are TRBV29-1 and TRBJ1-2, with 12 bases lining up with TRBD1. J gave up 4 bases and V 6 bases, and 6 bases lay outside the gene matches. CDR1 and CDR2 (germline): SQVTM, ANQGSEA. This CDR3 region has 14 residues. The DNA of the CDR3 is TGCAGCGTCGGGGACAGGGGGCTCAGCTATGGCTACACCTTC. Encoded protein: CSVGDRGLSYGYTF. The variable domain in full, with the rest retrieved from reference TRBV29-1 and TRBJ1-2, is SAVISQKPSRDICQRGTSLTIQCQVDSQVTMMFWYRQQPGQSLTLIATANQGSEATYESGFVIDKFPISRPNLTFSTLTVSNMSPEDSSIYLCSVGDRGLSYGYTFGSGTRLTVV.